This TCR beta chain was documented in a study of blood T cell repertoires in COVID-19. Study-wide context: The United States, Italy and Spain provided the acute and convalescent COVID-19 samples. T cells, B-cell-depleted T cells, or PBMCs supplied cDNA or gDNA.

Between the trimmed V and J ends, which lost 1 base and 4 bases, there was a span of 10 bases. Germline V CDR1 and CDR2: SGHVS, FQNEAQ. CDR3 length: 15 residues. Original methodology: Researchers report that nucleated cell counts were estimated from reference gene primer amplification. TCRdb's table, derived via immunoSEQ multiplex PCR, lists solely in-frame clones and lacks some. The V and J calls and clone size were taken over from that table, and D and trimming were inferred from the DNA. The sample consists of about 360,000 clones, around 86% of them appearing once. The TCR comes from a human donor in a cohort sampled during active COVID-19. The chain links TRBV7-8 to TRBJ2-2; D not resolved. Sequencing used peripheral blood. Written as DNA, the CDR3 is TGTGCCAGCAGCTTAGTACTACCACGCACCGGGGAGCTGTTTTTT. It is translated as CASSLVLPRTGELFF.